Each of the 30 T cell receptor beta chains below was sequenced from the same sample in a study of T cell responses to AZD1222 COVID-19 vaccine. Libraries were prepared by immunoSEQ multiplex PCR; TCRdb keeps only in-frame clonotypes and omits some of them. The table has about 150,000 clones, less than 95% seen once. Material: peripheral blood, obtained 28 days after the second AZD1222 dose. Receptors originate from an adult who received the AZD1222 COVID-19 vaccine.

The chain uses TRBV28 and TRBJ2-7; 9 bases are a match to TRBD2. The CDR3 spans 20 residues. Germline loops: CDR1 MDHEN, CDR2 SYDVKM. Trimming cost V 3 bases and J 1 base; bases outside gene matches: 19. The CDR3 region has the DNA TGTGCCAGCAGTTTTCGGGTAGCGGGAGCGATAAGGGAAGTATCCTACGAGCAGTACTTC. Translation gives CASSFRVAGAIREVSYEQYF.

In DNA form, the CDR3 reads TGCGCCAGCAGCCAAGTTCGTCAAGCGGGGAACACCGGGGAGCTGTTTTTT. This gives the protein CASSQVRQAGNTGELFF. The V and J genes are TRBV4-1 and TRBJ2-2; D is possibly TRBD2 (6 bases). V was pared by 1 base and J by 1 base, with 13 bases between. Germline loops: CDR1 MGHRA, CDR2 YSYEKL. This CDR3 region has 17 residues.

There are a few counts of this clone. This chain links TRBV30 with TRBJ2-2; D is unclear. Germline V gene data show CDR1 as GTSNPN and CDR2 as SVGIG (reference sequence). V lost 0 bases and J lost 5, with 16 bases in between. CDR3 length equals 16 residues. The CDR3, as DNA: TGTGCCTGGAGTGTACGTCTCACTTCCATAACCGGGGAGCTGTTTTTT. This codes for CAWSVRLTSITGELFF. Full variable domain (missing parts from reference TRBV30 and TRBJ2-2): SQTIHQWPATLVQPVGSPLSLECTVEGTSNPNLYWYRQAAGRGLQLLFYSVGIGQISSEVPQNLSASRPQDRQFILSSKKLLLSDSGFYLCAWSVRLTSITGELFFGEGSRLTVL.

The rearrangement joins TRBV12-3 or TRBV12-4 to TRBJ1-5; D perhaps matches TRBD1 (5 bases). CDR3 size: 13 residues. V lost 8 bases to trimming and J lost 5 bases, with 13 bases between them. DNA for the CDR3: TGTGCCAGCGCTCAGGGTAATTATCAGCCCCAGCATTTT. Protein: CASAQGNYQPQHF.

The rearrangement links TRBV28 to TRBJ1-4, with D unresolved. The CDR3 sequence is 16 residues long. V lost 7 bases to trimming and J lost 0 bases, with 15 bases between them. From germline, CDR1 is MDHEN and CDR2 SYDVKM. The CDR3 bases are TGTGCCAGCAACTCTGACTTCCGGGCAACTAATGAAAAACTGTTTTTT. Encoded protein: CASNSDFRATNEKLFF.

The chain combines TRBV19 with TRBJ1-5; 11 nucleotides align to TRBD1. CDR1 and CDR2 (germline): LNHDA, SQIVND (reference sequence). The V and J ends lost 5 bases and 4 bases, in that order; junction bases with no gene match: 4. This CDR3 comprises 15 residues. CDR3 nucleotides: TGTGCCAGTAGTCCGGGACAGGGGGATAATCAGCCCCAGCATTTT. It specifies CASSPGQGDNQPQHF.

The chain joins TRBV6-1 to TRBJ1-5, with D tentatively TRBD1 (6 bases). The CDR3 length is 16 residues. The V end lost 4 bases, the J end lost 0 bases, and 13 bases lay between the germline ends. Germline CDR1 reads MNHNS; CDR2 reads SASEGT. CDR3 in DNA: TGTGCCAGCAGTGCCCCGGCAGGGGTTAGCAATCAGCCCCAGCATTTT. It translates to CASSAPAGVSNQPQHF.

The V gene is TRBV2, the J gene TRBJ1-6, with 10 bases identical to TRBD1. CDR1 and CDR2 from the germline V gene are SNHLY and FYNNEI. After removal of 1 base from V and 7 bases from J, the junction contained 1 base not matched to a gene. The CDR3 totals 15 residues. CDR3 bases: TGTGCCAGCAGTGAAGTGGGACAGGGGAATTCACCCCTCCACTTT. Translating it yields CASSEVGQGNSPLHF.

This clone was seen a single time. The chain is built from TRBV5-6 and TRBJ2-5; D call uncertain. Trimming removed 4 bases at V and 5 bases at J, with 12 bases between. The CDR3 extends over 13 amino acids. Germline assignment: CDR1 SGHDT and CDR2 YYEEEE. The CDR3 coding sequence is TGTGCCAGCAGCGTTGATCGGACGGAGACCCAGTACTTC. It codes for CASSVDRTETQYF.

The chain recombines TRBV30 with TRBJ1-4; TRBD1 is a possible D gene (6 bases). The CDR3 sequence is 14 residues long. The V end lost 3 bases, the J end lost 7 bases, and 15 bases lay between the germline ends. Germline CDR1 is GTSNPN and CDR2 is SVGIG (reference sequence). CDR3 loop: CAWRFRGNSEKLFF. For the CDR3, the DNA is TGTGCCTGGAGATTTAGGGGGAACAGTGAAAAACTGTTTTTT.

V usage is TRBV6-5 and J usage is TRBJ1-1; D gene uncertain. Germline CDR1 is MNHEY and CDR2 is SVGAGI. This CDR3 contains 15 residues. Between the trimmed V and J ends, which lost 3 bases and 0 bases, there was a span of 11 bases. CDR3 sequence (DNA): TGTGCCAGCAGTTATAGCGGGCGTGTGAACACTGAAGCTTTCTTT. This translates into CASSYSGRVNTEAFF.

The CDR3 is CSASDQGHFGNTIYF. In DNA form, the CDR3 reads TGCAGTGCTAGTGACCAGGGACATTTTGGAAACACCATATATTTT. The rearrangement joins TRBV20-1 to TRBJ1-3, with D possibly being TRBD1 (6 bases). Per germline, CDR1 DFQATT and CDR2 SNEGSKA (reference sequence). This CDR3 is 15 amino acids long. V lost 3 bases to trimming and J lost 3 bases, with 15 bases between them.

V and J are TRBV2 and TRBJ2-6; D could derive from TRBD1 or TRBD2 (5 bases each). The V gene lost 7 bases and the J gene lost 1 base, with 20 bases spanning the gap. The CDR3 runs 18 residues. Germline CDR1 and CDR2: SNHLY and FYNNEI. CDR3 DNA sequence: TGTGCCAGCACCTTACTCGGGGCCGGGGTATCTGGGGCCAACGTCCTGACTTTC. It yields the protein CASTLLGAGVSGANVLTF.

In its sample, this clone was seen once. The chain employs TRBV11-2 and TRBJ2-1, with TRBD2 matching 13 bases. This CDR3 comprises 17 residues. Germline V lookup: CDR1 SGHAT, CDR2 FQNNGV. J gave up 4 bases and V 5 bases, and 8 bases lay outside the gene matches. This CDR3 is CASSPRAGLAGYNEQFF. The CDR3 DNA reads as TGTGCCAGCAGCCCCCGGGCGGGACTAGCGGGGTACAATGAGCAGTTCTTC.

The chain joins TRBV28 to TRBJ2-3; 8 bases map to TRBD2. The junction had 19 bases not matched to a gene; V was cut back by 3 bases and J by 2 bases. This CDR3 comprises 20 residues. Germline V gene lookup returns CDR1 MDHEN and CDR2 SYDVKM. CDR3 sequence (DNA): TGTGCCAGCAGTTTCCCGAGAAGCGGGAGATCGGTCCCACACACAGATACGCAGTATTTT. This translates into CASSFPRSGRSVPHTDTQYF.

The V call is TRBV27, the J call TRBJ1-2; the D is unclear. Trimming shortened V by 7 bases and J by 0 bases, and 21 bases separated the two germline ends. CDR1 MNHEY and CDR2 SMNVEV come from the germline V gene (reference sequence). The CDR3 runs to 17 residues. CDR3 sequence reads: CASTPTGYTSSNYGYTF. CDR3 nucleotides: TGTGCCAGCACTCCGACGGGGTATACCTCTTCTAACTATGGCTACACCTTC.

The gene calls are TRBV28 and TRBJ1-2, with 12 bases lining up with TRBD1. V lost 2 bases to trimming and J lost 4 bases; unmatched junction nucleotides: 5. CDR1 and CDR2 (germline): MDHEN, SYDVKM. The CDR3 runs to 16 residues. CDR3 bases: TGTGCCAGCAGTTTAGGGGACAGGGGGCCGATCTATGGCTACACCTTC. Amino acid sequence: CASSLGDRGPIYGYTF.

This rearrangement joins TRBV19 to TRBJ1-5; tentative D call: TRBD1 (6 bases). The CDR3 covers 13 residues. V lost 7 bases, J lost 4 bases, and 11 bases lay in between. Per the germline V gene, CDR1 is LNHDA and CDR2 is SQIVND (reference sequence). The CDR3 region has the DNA TGTGCCAGTACTGTTGACAGGAATCAGCCCCAGCATTTT. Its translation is CASTVDRNQPQHF.

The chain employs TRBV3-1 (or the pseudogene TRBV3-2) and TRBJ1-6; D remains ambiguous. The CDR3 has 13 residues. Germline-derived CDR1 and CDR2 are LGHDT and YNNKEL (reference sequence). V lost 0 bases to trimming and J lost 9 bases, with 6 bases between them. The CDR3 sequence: CASSQDRSSPLHF. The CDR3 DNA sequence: TGTGCCAGCAGCCAAGACAGGTCTTCACCCCTCCACTTT.

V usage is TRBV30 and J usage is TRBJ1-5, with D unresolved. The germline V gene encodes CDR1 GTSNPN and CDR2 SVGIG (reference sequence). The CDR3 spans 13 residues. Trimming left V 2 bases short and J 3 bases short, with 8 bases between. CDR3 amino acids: CAWSSGLNQPQHF. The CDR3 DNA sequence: TGTGCCTGGAGTTCCGGTCTCAATCAGCCCCAGCATTTT.

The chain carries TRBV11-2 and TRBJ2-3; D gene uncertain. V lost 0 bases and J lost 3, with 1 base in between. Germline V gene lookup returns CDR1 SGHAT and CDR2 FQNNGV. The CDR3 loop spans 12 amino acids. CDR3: CASSLETDTQYF. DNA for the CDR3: TGTGCCAGCAGCTTAGAGACAGATACGCAGTATTTT.

The CDR3 DNA sequence: TGTGCCAGCAGTTACTTTAACACCGGGGAGCTGTTTTTT. Translated: CASSYFNTGELFF. The chain uses TRBV6-2 or TRBV6-3 and TRBJ2-2; D ambiguous. The germline V gene has CDR1 MNHEY and CDR2 SVGEGT. The CDR3 has 13 amino acids. Deletions cut 1 base from V and 2 bases from J, with 2 bases between.

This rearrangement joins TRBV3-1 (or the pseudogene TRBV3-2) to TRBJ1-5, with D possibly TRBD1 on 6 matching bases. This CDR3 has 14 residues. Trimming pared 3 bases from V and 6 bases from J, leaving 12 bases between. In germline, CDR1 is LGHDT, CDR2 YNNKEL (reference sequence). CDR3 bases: TGTGCCAGCAGCCACGGGGGGCTCGGTCAGCCCCAGCATTTT. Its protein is CASSHGGLGQPQHF.

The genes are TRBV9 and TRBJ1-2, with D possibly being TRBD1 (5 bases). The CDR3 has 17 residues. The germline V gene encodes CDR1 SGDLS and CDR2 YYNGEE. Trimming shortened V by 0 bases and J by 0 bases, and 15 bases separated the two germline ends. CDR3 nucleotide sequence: TGTGCCAGCAGCGTAGGCGGCCAGGGCAGCTCTAACTATGGCTACACCTTC. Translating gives CASSVGGQGSSNYGYTF.

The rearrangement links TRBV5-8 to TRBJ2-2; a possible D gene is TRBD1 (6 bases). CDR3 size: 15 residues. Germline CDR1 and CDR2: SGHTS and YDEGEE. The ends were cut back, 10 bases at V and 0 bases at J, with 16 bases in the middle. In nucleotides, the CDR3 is TGTGCCCTGGGACCGGACAGAACGAACACCGGGGAGCTGTTTTTT. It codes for CALGPDRTNTGELFF.

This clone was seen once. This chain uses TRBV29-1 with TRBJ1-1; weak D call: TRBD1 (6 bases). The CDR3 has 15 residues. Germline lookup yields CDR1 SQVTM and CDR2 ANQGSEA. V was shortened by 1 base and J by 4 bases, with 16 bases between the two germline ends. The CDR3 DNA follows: TGCAGCGTTGAAGGGCTTCGGGGGGCGAGCACTGAAGCTTTCTTT. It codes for CSVEGLRGASTEAFF. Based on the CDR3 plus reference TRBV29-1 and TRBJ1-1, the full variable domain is SAVISQKPSRDICQRGTSLTIQCQVDSQVTMMFWYRQQPGQSLTLIATANQGSEATYESGFVIDKFPISRPNLTFSTLTVSNMSPEDSSIYLCSVEGLRGASTEAFFGQGTRLTVV.

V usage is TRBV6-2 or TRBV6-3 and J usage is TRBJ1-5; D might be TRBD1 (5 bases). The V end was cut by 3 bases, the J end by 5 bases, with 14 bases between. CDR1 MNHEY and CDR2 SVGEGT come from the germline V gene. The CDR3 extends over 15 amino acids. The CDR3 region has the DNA TGTGCCAGCAGTTATCGCGGGGGACGGTATCAGCCCCAGCATTTT. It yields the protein CASSYRGGRYQPQHF.

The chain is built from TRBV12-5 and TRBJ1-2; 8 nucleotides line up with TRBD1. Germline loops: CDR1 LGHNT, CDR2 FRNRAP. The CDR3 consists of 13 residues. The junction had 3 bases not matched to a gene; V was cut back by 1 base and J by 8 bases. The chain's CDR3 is CASGLGDRGGYTF. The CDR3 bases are TGTGCTAGTGGTTTGGGAGACAGGGGCGGCTACACCTTC. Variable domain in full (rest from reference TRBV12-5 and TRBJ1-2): DARVTQTPRHKVTEMGQEVTMRCQPILGHNTVFWYRQTMMQGLELLAYFRNRAPLDDSGMPKDRFSAEMPDATLATLKIQPSEPRDSAVYFCASGLGDRGGYTFGSGTRLTVV.

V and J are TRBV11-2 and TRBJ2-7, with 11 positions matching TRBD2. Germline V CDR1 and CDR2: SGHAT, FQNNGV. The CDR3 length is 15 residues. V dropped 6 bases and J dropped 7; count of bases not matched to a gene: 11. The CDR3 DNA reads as TGTGCCAGCAGAGAGGGACTAGCGGCTAGTCCGGAGCAGTACTTC. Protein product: CASREGLAASPEQYF.

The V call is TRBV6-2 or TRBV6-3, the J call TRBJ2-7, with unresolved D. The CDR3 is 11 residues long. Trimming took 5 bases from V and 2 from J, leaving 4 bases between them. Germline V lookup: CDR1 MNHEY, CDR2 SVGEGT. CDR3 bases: TGTGCCAGCAGTGTGACCTACGAGCAGTACTTC. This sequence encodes CASSVTYEQYF.